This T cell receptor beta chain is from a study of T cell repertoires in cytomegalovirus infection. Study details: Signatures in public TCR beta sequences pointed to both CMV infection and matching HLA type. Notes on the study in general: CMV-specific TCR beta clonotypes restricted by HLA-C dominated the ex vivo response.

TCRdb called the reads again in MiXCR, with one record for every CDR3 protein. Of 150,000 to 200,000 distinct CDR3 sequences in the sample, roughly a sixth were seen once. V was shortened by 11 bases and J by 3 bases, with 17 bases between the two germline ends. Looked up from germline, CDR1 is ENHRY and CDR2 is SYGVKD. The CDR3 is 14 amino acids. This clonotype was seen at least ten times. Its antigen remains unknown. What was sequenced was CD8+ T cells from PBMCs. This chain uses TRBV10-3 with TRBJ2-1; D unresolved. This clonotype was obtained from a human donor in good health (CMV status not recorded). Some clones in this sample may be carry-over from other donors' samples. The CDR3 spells CAVEIRRDYNEQFF. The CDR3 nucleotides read TGTGCCGTAGAGATCCGGAGAGACTACAATGAGCAGTTCTTC.